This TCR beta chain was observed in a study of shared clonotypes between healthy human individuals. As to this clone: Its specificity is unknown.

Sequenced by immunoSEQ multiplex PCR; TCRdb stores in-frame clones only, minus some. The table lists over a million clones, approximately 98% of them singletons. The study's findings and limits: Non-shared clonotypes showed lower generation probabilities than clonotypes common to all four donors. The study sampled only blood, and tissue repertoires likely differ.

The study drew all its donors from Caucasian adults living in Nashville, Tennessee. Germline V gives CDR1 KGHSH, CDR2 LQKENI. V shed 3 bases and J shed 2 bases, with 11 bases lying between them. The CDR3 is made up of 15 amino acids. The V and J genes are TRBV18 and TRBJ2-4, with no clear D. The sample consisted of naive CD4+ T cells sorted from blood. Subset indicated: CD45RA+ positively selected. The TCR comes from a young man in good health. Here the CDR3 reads CASSPFGSTKNIQYF. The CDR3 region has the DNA TGTGCCAGCTCACCGTTTGGCAGTACCAAAAACATTCAGTACTTC.